This TCR beta chain comes out of a study of human T cells and chemical hapten exposure. Study context: Mostly female, the patients presented with alopecia areata, totalis or universalis.

As for time point: pre-sensitization, week 0. Treatment here: therapeutic diphenylcyclopropenone sensitization with weekly scalp DPC. This clonotype was seen repeatedly, ten times or more. One entry per CDR3 protein, called by TCRdb with MiXCR from the RACE reads. The sample lists 350,000 to 400,000 distinct CDR3 sequences; 5.1% were seen once. This CDR3 spans 17 amino acids. The V end was cut by 3 bases, the J end by 2 bases, with 19 bases between. Germline CDR1 is SGDLS and CDR2 is YYNGEE. The input for sequencing was whole blood, taken in connection with sensitization to the hapten diphenylcyclopropenone (DPC). The rearrangement joins TRBV9 to TRBJ2-3; perhaps TRBD1 as D (5 bases). The TCR was taken from a woman in her fifties or sixties with alopecia areata. Some clones in this sample may be carry-over from other donors' samples. CDR3 loop: CASSAPRRADLTDTQYF. CDR3 in DNA: TGTGCCAGCAGCGCCCCGCGCAGGGCGGACCTCACAGATACGCAGTATTTT.